This paragraph reports one TCR beta chain. Its antigen is unknown. Per-nucleotide qualities are absent, and no much larger clonotype sits a single base away. Libraries were constructed by PCR. DNA from cultured CD4+ T cells underwent TCR sequencing with the Oncomine TCR Beta short-read assay at the Johns Hopkins FTIC core. Genomic DNA was extracted from the cultured CD4+ T cells with the QIAamp micro DNA kit. The Oncomine TCR Beta libraries from cultured CD4+ T cells were pooled using unique dual indexes and then sequenced on an Illumina iSeq 100. The paper's data handling went like this. Non-productive sequences were removed, and CDR3s that did not start with C, did not end with F or W, or were shorter than 7 amino acids were discarded. The MANAFEST web application was used to identify antigen-specific clonotypes by comparing peptide-stimulated wells against reference wells and other culture wells. An FDR below 0.05, an odds ratio above 5, and a productive frequency above 0.1% in at least two of three replicate wells were required for clones to be considered positive. Clonotypes that were significantly expanded in both SARS-CoV-2 spike wells and at least one common cold coronavirus spike condition were defined as cross-reactive. Using R version 3.6.1, CDR3 homology was evaluated through Levenshtein distances (stringdist) along with unrooted phylogenetic trees (ape). TCRdb handled the public reads itself, with Q25 trimming in fastp and clone calling in MiXCR, and kept productive beta chains. A single entry per CDR3 protein holds the most common genes and DNA from its merged rows. For this entry, the V and J calls and clone size follow TCRdb and not the study's own pipeline. The sample table contains nearly 8,000 distinct CDR3 sequences; only one count was recorded for about three fifths of them. The ten largest make up 30% to 35% of the sample.

These data belong to a study of vaccination and CD4 T cells after COVID-19 (dated by TCRdb to 2021 to 2024). A note on the overall study: Convalescent patients had a positive SARS-CoV-2 result on nasal swab PCR, and of these patients, several had mild disease and one had severe disease. The convalescent cohort included six males and four females, with two Hispanic individuals, seven Caucasians, two Asians and one multiracial person. Each participant got two doses of either the Pfizer-BioNTech BNT162b2 vaccine (n=8) or the Moderna mRNA-1273 vaccine (n=2). Post-COVID blood samples were collected from convalescent patients a median of around 100 days after diagnosis, with a range of about 30 to 170 days. Post-vaccine blood samples were obtained a median of around 74 days after the second vaccine dose, with a range of about 13 to 250 days. Overlapping spike peptide pools from SARS-CoV-2 and from the common cold coronaviruses HCoV-NL63, HCoV-OC43 and HCoV-229E were used as culture stimuli. As controls, cultures received a CEFX viral epitope pool (the positive control), an HIV-1 Nef peptide pool (the negative control), or no peptide at all. In roughly nine COVID-19 convalescent patients and a handful of infection-naive healthy vaccine recipients, the spike-specific CD4+ TCR repertoire before mRNA vaccination was compared with the repertoire after mRNA vaccination.

On the study overall, not on this receptor specifically: The study included relatively few convalescent patients and did not analyze early timepoints after natural infection. In convalescent patients, a median around 85% of post-vaccine SARS-CoV-2-reactive clones were detected only after vaccination, and vaccine-specific priming was suggested by this finding. Nearly all vaccine-specific clones in convalescent patients (304 of 307) were mono-reactive for SARS-CoV-2 spike rather than cross-reactive with common cold coronaviruses. The median count of SARS-CoV-2-reactive clonotypes went up from approximately 22 after infection to 35 to 40 after vaccination, although the change was not significant.

The sample's treatment or condition label, in plain terms: roughly ten-day PBMC culture with coronavirus spike peptide pools or control peptides (ViraFEST assay). The ViraFEST assay was used in the study, in which antigen-specific T cells were expanded with peptide pools and expanded clonotypes were subsequently identified by TCR sequencing. The convalescent patients' positive SARS-CoV-2 PCR tests fell between March and December 2020, which was before the Alpha, Beta and Delta variants emerged in the United States. Roughly 2.1 million PBMCs per well were cultured in IMDM with 5% human AB serum and about 9.2 IU/ml IL-2, plus 10 ug/ml peptide pools. On days 3 and 7, half of the culture medium was replaced with fresh IL-2-containing medium. CD4+ T cells were isolated after less than twelve days of culture through negative selection using the EasySep CD4+ T cell isolation kit. Ficoll-Paque Plus gradient centrifugation was used to isolate PBMCs from whole blood, and the isolated PBMCs were then either used fresh or cryopreserved at -140C. Triplicate wells were generally used for each culture condition.

The germline V gene (reference sequence) sets CDR1 to SEHNR and CDR2 to FQNEAQ. V is trimmed back by 5 bases and J by 0 bases, and the junction contains 11 bases that no gene match accounts for. Measured from the cysteine to the phenylalanine, the CDR3 is 18 residues long. This entry keeps only the CDR3 DNA: 54 bases, framed from base 1. The source is a human donor who had recovered from COVID-19. Recombination connected TRBV7-9 to TRBJ2-3; 10 nucleotides in the junction match TRBD2. Sequenced input: CD4+ T cells from blood, cultured in vitro. Read as DNA, the sequence is TGTGCCAGCAGCCCCTACTGGACTAGCGGCACTAGCACAGATACGCAGTATTTT. This codes for CASSPYWTSGTSTDTQYF.